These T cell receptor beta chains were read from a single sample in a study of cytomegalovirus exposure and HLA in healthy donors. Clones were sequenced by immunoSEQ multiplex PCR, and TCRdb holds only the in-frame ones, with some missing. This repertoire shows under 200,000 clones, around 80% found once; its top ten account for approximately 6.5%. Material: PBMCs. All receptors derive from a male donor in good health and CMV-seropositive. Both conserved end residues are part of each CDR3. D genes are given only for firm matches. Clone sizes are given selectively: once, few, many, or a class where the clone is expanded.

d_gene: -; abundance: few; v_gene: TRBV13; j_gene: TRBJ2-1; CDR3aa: CASSPISYNEQFF; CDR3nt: TGTGCCAGCAGCCCAATCTCCTACAATGAGCAGTTCTTC
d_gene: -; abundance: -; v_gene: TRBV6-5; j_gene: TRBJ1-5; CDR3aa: CASRSGQNPGQPQHF; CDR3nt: TGTGCCAGCAGAAGTGGACAGAACCCTGGGCAGCCCCAGCATTTT
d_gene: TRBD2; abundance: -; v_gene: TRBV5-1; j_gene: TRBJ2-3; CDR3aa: CASSLAGTSGTDTQYF; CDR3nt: TGCGCCAGCAGCTTGGCCGGGACTAGCGGCACAGATACGCAGTATTTT
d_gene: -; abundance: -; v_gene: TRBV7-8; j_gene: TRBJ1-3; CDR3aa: CASSTPQGLGNTIYF; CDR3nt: TGTGCCAGCAGCACGCCCCAGGGGCTAGGAAACACCATATATTTT
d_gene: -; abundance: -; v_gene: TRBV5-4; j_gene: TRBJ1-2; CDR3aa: CASSLVGSGYTF; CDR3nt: TGTGCCAGCAGCTTGGTAGGGAGCGGCTACACCTTC
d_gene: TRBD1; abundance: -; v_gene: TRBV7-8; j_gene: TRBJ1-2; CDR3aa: CASSFRGPYGYTF; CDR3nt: TGTGCCAGCAGCTTCAGGGGGCCCTATGGCTACACCTTC
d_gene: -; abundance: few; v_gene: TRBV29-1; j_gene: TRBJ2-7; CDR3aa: CSGAVPPEQYF; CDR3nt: TGCAGCGGTGCGGTGCCTCCCGAGCAGTACTTC
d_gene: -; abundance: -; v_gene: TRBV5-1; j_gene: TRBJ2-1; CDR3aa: CASSLLARAHNEQFF; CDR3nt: TGCGCCAGCAGCCTGCTCGCGAGGGCCCACAATGAGCAGTTCTTC
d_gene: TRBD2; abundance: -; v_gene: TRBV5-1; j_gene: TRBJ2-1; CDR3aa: CASSLGSSGTNEQFF; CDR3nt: TGCGCCAGCAGCCTCGGGTCTAGCGGGACGAATGAGCAGTTCTTC
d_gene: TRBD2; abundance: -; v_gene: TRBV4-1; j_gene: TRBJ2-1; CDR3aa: CASSQREGSYNEQFF; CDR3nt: TGCGCCAGCAGCCAGAGGGAGGGCTCCTACAATGAGCAGTTCTTC
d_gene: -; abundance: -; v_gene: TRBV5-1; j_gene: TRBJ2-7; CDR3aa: CASSLGGQSYEQYF; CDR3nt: TGCGCCAGCAGCTTGGGGGGACAATCCTACGAGCAGTACTTC
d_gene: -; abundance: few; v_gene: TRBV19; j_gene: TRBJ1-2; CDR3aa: CASIDWDYGYTF; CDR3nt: TGTGCCAGTATAGACTGGGACTATGGCTACACCTTC
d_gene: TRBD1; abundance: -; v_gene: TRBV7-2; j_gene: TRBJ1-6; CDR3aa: CASSLQAGGYNSPLHF; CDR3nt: TGTGCCAGCAGCTTACAGGCAGGGGGGTATAATTCACCCCTCCACTTT
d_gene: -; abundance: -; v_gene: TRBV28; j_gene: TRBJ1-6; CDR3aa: CASSLSTGSGNSPLHF; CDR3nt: TGTGCCAGCAGTTTATCAACGGGGTCGGGTAATTCACCCCTCCACTTT
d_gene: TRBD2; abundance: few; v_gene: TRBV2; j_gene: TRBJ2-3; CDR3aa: CASGPPSGRSIATDTQYF; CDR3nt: TGTGCCAGCGGGCCACCCAGCGGGAGGTCGATCGCCACAGATACGCAGTATTTT
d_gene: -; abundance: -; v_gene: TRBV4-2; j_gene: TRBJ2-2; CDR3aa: CASSQDKLAGELFF; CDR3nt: TGTGCCAGCAGCCAAGATAAGCTGGCCGGGGAGCTGTTTTTT
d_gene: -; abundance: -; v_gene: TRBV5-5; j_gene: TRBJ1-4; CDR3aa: CASSFRGPTNEKLFF; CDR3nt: TGTGCCAGCAGCTTTCGCGGGCCAACTAATGAAAAACTGTTTTTT
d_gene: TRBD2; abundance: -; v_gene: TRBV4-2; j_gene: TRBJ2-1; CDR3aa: CASSQVNPSGSLRNEQFF; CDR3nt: TGTGCCAGCAGCCAAGTCAATCCTAGCGGGAGCCTACGCAATGAGCAGTTCTTC
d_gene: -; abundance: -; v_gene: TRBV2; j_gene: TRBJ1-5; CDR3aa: CASSGGGQPQHF; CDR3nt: TGTGCCAGCAGTGGGGGGGGTCAGCCCCAGCATTTT
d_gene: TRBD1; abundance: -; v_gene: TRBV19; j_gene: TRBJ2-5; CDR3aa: CASSIVGRGTGWETQYF; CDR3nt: TGTGCCAGTAGTATAGTGGGTAGGGGGACAGGGTGGGAGACCCAGTACTTC
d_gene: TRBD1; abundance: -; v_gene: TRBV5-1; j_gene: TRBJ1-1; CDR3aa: CASTSTGGGTEAFF; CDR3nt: TGCGCCAGCACCTCGACAGGGGGAGGGACTGAAGCTTTCTTT
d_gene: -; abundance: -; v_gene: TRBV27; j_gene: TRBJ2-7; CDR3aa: CASRSTYSSYEQYF; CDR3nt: TGTGCCAGCAGGAGTACTTACAGCTCCTACGAGCAGTACTTC
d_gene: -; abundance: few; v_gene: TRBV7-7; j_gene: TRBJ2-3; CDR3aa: CASSLGPGTDTQYF; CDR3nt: TGTGCTAGCAGCTTAGGTCCTGGCACAGATACGCAGTATTTT
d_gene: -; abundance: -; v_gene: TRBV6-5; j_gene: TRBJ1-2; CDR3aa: CASSYGEAPDGYTF; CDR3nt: TGTGCCAGCAGTTATGGTGAAGCTCCGGATGGCTACACCTTC
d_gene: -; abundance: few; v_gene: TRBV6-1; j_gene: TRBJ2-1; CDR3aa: CASSPPPGNEQFF; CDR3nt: TGTGCCAGCAGCCCCCCACCGGGCAATGAGCAGTTCTTC
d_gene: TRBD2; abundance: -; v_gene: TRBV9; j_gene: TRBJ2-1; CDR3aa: CASSVRGGLANNEQFF; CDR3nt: TGTGCCAGCAGCGTAAGGGGGGGACTAGCGAACAATGAGCAGTTCTTC
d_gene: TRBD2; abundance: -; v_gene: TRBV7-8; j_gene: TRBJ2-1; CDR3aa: CASSFSGLAGGDEQFF; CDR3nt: TGTGCCAGCAGCTTTTCCGGACTAGCGGGAGGGGACGAGCAGTTCTTC
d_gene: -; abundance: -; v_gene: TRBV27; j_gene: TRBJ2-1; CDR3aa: CASSSGLSRYNEQFF; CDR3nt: TGTGCCAGCAGTTCGGGACTTTCCCGCTACAATGAGCAGTTCTTC
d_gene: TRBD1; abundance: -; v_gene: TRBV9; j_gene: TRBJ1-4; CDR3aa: CASSPAGQGADDEKLFF; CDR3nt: TGTGCCAGCAGCCCAGCCGGACAGGGGGCCGATGATGAAAAACTGTTTTTT
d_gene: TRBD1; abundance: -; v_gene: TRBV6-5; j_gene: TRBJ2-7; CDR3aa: CASSRAGTAFF; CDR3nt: TGTGCCAGCAGTCGGGCCGGGACAGCCTTCTTC
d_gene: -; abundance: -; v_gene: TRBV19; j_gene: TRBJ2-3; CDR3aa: CASSMGLVGWTDTQYF; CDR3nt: TGTGCCAGTAGTATGGGACTGGTGGGTTGGACAGATACGCAGTATTTT
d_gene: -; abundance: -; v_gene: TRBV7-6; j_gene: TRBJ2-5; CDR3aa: CASSLNDGPETQYF; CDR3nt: TGTGCCAGCAGCTTAAACGATGGGCCGGAGACCCAGTACTTC
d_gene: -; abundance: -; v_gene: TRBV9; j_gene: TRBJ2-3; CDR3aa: CASSVAASNLAQRTDTQYF; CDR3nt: TGTGCCAGCAGCGTAGCCGCCTCAAATCTAGCACAGAGAACAGATACGCAGTATTTT
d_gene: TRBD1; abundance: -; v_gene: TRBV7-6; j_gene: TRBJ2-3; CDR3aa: CASSLGTGLTDTQYF; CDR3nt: TGTGCCAGCAGCCTAGGGACAGGGTTGACAGATACGCAGTATTTT
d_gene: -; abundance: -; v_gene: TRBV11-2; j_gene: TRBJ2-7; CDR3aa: CASSRSRTAYEQYF; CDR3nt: TGTGCCAGCAGCCGATCTCGGACAGCCTACGAGCAGTACTTC
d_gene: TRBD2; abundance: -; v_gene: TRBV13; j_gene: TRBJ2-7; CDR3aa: CTSSPPSSGSYEQYF; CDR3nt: TGTACCAGCAGCCCTCCCAGTAGCGGGAGCTACGAGCAGTACTTC
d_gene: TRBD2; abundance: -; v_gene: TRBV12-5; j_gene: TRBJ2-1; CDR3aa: CASGSGTRNHNEQFF; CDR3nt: TGTGCTAGTGGTTCCGGGACTAGGAACCACAATGAGCAGTTCTTC
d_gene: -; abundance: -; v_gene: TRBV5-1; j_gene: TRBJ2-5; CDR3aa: CASSVNPTGTQTQYF; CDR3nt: TGCGCCAGCAGCGTTAACCCTACAGGGACACAGACCCAGTACTTC
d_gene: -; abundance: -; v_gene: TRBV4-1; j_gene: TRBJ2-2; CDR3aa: CASSQDHGDSSNTGELFF; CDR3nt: TGCGCCAGCAGCCAAGATCACGGTGACAGTTCGAACACCGGGGAGCTGTTTTTT
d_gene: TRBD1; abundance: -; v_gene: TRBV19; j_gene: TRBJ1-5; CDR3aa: CASTERVGQGNQPQHF; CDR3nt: TGTGCCAGTACCGAAAGGGTAGGACAGGGGAATCAGCCCCAGCATTTT
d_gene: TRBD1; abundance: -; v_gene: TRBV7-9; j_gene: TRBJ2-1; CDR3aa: CASSLEPEGAEQFF; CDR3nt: TGTGCCAGCAGCTTAGAACCCGAGGGGGCTGAGCAGTTCTTC
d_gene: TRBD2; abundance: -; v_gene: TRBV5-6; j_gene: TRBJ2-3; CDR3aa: CASSWGTSGVQDTQYF; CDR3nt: TGTGCCAGCAGCTGGGGGACTAGCGGGGTCCAGGATACGCAGTATTTT
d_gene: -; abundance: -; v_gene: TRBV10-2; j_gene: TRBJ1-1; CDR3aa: CASSPGGNTEAFF; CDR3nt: TGCGCCAGCAGTCCAGGAGGGAACACTGAAGCTTTCTTT
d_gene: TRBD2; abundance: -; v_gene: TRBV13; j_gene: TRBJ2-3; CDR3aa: CASTDRTSGRKINTQYF; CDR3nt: TGTGCCAGCACCGATAGGACTAGCGGGAGGAAAATCAATACGCAGTATTTT
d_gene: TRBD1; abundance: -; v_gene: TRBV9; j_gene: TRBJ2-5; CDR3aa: CASRGQGQETQYF; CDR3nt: TGTGCCAGCAGGGGACAGGGACAAGAGACCCAGTACTTC